The clone carrying this TCR beta chain was detected only once. Generated by immunoSEQ multiplex PCR, the TCRdb table keeps only in-frame clones and is missing some. The sample includes about 260,000 clones, 88% of them seen just once. These data originate in a study of blood T cell repertoires in COVID-19. Study at large: Samples representing acute and convalescent COVID-19 were sourced from the United States, Italy and Spain.

Germline V gene lookup returns CDR1 PRHDT and CDR2 FYEKMQ (reference sequence). Between the trimmed V and J ends, which lost 5 bases and 2 bases, there was a span of 16 bases. This CDR3 region has 16 residues. Sequenced: peripheral blood. This clonotype was sampled from a man in his 60s who had recovered from COVID-19. The chain is built from TRBV13 and TRBJ1-5, with D unclear. The CDR3 loop reads CASSPRGGEGNQPQHF. In DNA form, the CDR3 reads TGTGCCAGCAGCCCCCGAGGCGGGGAGGGCAATCAGCCCCAGCATTTT. Full variable domain (rest looked up from reference TRBV13 and TRBJ1-5): AAGVIQSPRHLIKEKRETATLKCYPIPRHDTVYWYQQGPGQDPQFLISFYEKMQSDKGSIPDRFSAQQFSDYHSELNMSSLELGDSALYFCASSPRGGEGNQPQHFGDGTRLSIL.